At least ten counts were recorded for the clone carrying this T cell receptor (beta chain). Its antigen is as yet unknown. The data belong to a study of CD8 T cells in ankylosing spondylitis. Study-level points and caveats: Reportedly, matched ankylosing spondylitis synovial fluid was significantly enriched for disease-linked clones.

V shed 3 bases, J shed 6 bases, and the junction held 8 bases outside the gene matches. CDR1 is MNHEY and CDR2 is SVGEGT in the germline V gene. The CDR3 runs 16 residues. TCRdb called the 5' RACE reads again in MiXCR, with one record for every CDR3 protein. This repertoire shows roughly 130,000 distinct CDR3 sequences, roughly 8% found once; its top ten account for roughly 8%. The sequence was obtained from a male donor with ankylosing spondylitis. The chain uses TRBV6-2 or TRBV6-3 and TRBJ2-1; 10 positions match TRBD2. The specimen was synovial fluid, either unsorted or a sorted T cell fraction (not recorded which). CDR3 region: CASSYSSGSRRNEQFF. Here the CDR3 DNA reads TGTGCCAGCAGTTATTCTAGCGGGAGTAGGCGCAATGAGCAGTTCTTC.